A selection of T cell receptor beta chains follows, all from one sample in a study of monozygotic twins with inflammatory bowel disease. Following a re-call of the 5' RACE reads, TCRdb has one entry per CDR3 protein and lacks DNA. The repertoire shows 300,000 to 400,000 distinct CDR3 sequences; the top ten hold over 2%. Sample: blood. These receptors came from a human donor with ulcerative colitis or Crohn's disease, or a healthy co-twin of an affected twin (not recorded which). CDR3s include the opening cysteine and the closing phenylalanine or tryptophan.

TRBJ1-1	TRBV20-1	CSARGSLSVWTEAFF
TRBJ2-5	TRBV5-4	CASSLALGSQETQYF
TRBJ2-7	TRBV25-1	CASQRDSYEQYF
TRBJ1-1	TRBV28	CASSLAGDKAFF
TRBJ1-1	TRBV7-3	CASSSVWGSEAFF
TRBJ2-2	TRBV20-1	CSATLAGDNTGELFF
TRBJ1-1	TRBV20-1	CSAGDRQDGSTEAFF
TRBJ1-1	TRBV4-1	CASSQVAGTEAFF
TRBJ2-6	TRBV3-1	CASRIRGLSGANVLTF
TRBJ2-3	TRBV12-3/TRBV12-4	CASSSGQTDTQYF
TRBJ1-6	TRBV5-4	CASSQSRGDYNSPLHF